Presented here are 5 T cell receptor beta chains from one specimen sequenced in a study of siplizumab effects on memory and regulatory T cells. Repertoires were generated with immunoSEQ multiplex PCR, while TCRdb's copy carries only in-frame clones and drops some. Found here are around 82,000 clones, roughly 93% of them singletons; the top ten hold roughly 5.2%. The sample consisted of CD8+ T cells sorted from blood. Every receptor here comes from a human donor in good health.

A word on this clone: Germline and junction disagree at one end, which may indicate a read error. V gene TRBV19 combines with J gene TRBJ1-2; 8 bases agree with TRBD1. CDR1 LNHDA and CDR2 SQIVND come from the germline V gene (reference sequence). This CDR3 is 15 amino acids long. The CDR3: CASSLSQGANYGHTF. For the CDR3, the DNA is TGTGCCAGTAGTCTGTCCCAGGGGGCTAACTATGGCCACACCTTC.

The chain links TRBV6-4 to TRBJ2-5, with 13 bases matching TRBD2. The CDR3 is 15 amino acids. Germline loops: CDR1 MRHNA, CDR2 SNTAGT. V lost 6 bases to trimming and J lost 5 bases; unmatched junction nucleotides: 6. The CDR3 DNA follows: TGTGCCAGCAGGCAACTAGCGGGGGGGCAGGAGACCCAGTACTTC. Translation gives CASRQLAGGQETQYF.

The V and J genes are TRBV5-5 and TRBJ1-1; D unresolved. CDR1 and CDR2 from the germline V gene are SGHKS and YYEKEE (reference sequence). This CDR3 contains 18 residues. V lost 0 bases to trimming and J lost 2 bases, with 20 bases between them. This chain's CDR3 is CASSLDLLVSVFNTEAFF. In DNA form, the CDR3 reads TGTGCCAGCAGCTTGGATCTTCTGGTTTCTGTATTCAACACTGAAGCTTTCTTT. Combining the CDR3 with reference TRBV5-5 and TRBJ1-1 gives the whole variable domain DAGVTQSPTHLIKTRGQQVTLRCSPISGHKSVSWYQQVLGQGPQFIFQYYEKEERGRGNFPDRFSARQFPNYSSELNVNALLLGDSALYLCASSLDLLVSVFNTEAFFGQGTRLTVV.

The rearrangement joins TRBV27 to TRBJ1-1; 7 bases fit TRBD1. With 4 bases clipped from V and 5 bases from J, the junction kept 1 base outside the gene matches. The CDR3 is 12 amino acids. Germline CDR1 reads MNHEY; CDR2 reads SMNVEV (reference sequence). The CDR3 coding sequence is TGTGCCAGCAGTTCAGGGGGAACTGAAGCTTTCTTT. Its translation: CASSSGGTEAFF.

The V gene is TRBV19, the J gene TRBJ1-1; D remains unclear. The V end lost 4 bases, the J end lost 2 bases, and 20 bases lay between the germline ends. CDR1 and CDR2 from the germline V gene are LNHDA and SQIVND (reference sequence). This CDR3 region has 17 residues. The CDR3 sequence is CASSTPETTVYNTEAFF. The CDR3 DNA follows: TGTGCCAGTAGTACCCCGGAGACGACGGTTTACAACACTGAAGCTTTCTTT.